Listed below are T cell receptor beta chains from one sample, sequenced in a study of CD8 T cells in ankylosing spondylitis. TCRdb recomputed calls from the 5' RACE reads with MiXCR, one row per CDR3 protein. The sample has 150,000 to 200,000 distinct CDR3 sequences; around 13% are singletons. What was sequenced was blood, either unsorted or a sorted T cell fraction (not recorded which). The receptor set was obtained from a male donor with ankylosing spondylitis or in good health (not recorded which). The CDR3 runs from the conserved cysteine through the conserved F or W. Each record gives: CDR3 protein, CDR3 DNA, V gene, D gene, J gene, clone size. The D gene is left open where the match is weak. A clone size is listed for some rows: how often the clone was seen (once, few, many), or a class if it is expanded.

CDR3 protein: CASSPHGNEQFF; CDR3 DNA: TGTGCCAGCAGCCCCCACGGGAATGAGCAGTTCTTC; V gene: TRBV9; D gene: -; J gene: TRBJ2-1; clone size: many
CDR3 protein: CASSMVGPLEAFF; CDR3 DNA: TGTGCCAGTAGTATGGTGGGTCCCCTTGAAGCTTTCTTT; V gene: TRBV19; D gene: -; J gene: TRBJ1-1; clone size: -
CDR3 protein: CASSPTGGLPPGELFF; CDR3 DNA: TGTGCCAGCAGCCCCACAGGGGGACTGCCCCCCGGGGAGCTGTTTTTT; V gene: TRBV27; D gene: TRBD1; J gene: TRBJ2-2; clone size: -
CDR3 protein: CSATEDPSYEQYF; CDR3 DNA: TGCAGTGCTACAGAGGATCCCTCCTACGAGCAGTACTTC; V gene: TRBV20-1; D gene: -; J gene: TRBJ2-7; clone size: -
CDR3 protein: CSVEVGGLGEQYF; CDR3 DNA: TGCAGCGTTGAAGTTGGGGGGCTGGGCGAGCAGTACTTC; V gene: TRBV29-1; D gene: -; J gene: TRBJ2-7; clone size: few
CDR3 protein: CASSSGRSSGANVLTF; CDR3 DNA: TGCGCCAGCAGCTCTGGCAGGAGCTCTGGGGCCAACGTCCTGACTTTC; V gene: TRBV5-1; D gene: -; J gene: TRBJ2-6; clone size: -
CDR3 protein: CAWSVRWQALGRNTQYF; CDR3 DNA: TGTGCCTGGAGTGTACGATGGCAGGCCTTGGGTCGAAATACGCAGTATTTT; V gene: TRBV30; D gene: -; J gene: TRBJ2-3; clone size: -
CDR3 protein: CASSFPTTSGRADTQYF; CDR3 DNA: TGTGCCAGCAGTTTCCCTACGACTAGCGGGAGGGCAGATACGCAGTATTTT; V gene: TRBV27; D gene: TRBD2; J gene: TRBJ2-3; clone size: -
CDR3 protein: CASSSGTGLTGELFF; CDR3 DNA: TGCGCCAGCAGCTCCGGGACAGGGCTCACCGGGGAGCTGTTTTTT; V gene: TRBV5-1; D gene: TRBD1; J gene: TRBJ2-2; clone size: -
CDR3 protein: CSVELAGGRETQYF; CDR3 DNA: TGCAGCGTTGAACTAGCGGGGGGTCGGGAGACCCAGTACTTC; V gene: TRBV29-1; D gene: TRBD2; J gene: TRBJ2-5; clone size: few
CDR3 protein: CSVEPGRENEQFF; CDR3 DNA: TGCAGCGTTGAACCGGGCAGGGAGAATGAGCAGTTCTTC; V gene: TRBV29-1; D gene: -; J gene: TRBJ2-1; clone size: few
CDR3 protein: CASSVPGDGSTDTQYF; CDR3 DNA: TGTGCCAGCAGTGTTCCGGGAGACGGCAGCACAGATACGCAGTATTTT; V gene: TRBV2; D gene: -; J gene: TRBJ2-3; clone size: few
CDR3 protein: CASSYSWNTEAFF; CDR3 DNA: TGTGCCAGCAGTTACAGCTGGAACACTGAAGCTTTCTTT; V gene: TRBV6-5; D gene: -; J gene: TRBJ1-1; clone size: few
CDR3 protein: CASSQGRRGRAGDTQYF; CDR3 DNA: TGCGCCAGCAGCCAAGGAAGGCGCGGGAGGGCCGGAGATACGCAGTATTTT; V gene: TRBV4-1; D gene: TRBD2; J gene: TRBJ2-3; clone size: many
CDR3 protein: CASSSGQGFHEQYF; CDR3 DNA: TGTGCCAGCAGTTCGGGACAGGGGTTTCACGAGCAGTACTTC; V gene: TRBV12-3/TRBV12-4; D gene: TRBD1; J gene: TRBJ2-7; clone size: few
CDR3 protein: CSARKDLDTEAFF; CDR3 DNA: TGCAGTGCTAGAAAGGACCTCGACACTGAAGCTTTCTTT; V gene: TRBV20-1; D gene: -; J gene: TRBJ1-1; clone size: -
CDR3 protein: CASGGTGGPSSYNEQFF; CDR3 DNA: TGTGCCAGCGGGGGGACTGGGGGGCCTAGCTCCTACAATGAGCAGTTCTTC; V gene: TRBV28; D gene: -; J gene: TRBJ2-1; clone size: -
CDR3 protein: CASSPVVSYEQYF; CDR3 DNA: TGTGCCAGCAGCCCGGTGGTTTCCTACGAGCAGTACTTC; V gene: TRBV11-2; D gene: -; J gene: TRBJ2-7; clone size: -
CDR3 protein: CASSLSAGANVLTF; CDR3 DNA: TGTGCCAGCAGTTTATCAGCTGGGGCCAACGTCCTGACTTTC; V gene: TRBV27; D gene: -; J gene: TRBJ2-6; clone size: -
CDR3 protein: CASSLQSGTALQETQYF; CDR3 DNA: TGTGCCAGCAGTTTACAGAGTGGGACCGCCCTCCAAGAGACCCAGTACTTC; V gene: TRBV12-3/TRBV12-4; D gene: -; J gene: TRBJ2-5; clone size: few
CDR3 protein: CASSPGDRVLAGANTGELFF; CDR3 DNA: TGTGCCAGCAGCCCCGGGGACAGAGTTCTAGCGGGAGCGAACACCGGGGAGCTGTTTTTT; V gene: TRBV11-1; D gene: TRBD2; J gene: TRBJ2-2; clone size: many
CDR3 protein: CASSPGRDGRVYEQYF; CDR3 DNA: TGTGCCAGCAGCCCGGGCCGGGACGGGAGGGTCTACGAGCAGTACTTC; V gene: TRBV11-2; D gene: TRBD2; J gene: TRBJ2-7; clone size: -
CDR3 protein: CASSPRTGRDYGYTF; CDR3 DNA: TGTGCCAGCAGCCCTCGGACAGGGAGGGACTATGGCTACACCTTC; V gene: TRBV2; D gene: TRBD1; J gene: TRBJ1-2; clone size: few
CDR3 protein: CATSRPAGTDTQYF; CDR3 DNA: TGTGCCACCAGCCGGCCAGCAGGCACAGATACGCAGTATTTT; V gene: TRBV15; D gene: -; J gene: TRBJ2-3; clone size: -
CDR3 protein: CASEGLAGDLSGELFF; CDR3 DNA: TGTGCCAGCGAGGGACTAGCGGGAGATTTATCCGGGGAGCTGTTTTTT; V gene: TRBV2; D gene: TRBD2; J gene: TRBJ2-2; clone size: many
CDR3 protein: CASSLARGETQYF; CDR3 DNA: TGCGCCAGCAGCCTAGCACGTGGGGAGACCCAGTACTTC; V gene: TRBV4-1; D gene: -; J gene: TRBJ2-5; clone size: many
CDR3 protein: CASSQVPASYEQYF; CDR3 DNA: TGCGCCAGCAGCCAAGTCCCAGCCTCCTACGAGCAGTACTTC; V gene: TRBV4-1; D gene: -; J gene: TRBJ2-7; clone size: many
CDR3 protein: CASSSILQRETDTQYF; CDR3 DNA: TGTGCCAGCAGTTCAATCCTCCAGAGAGAGACAGATACGCAGTATTTT; V gene: TRBV6-5; D gene: -; J gene: TRBJ2-3; clone size: -
CDR3 protein: CASSPGLAGGQDTQYF; CDR3 DNA: TGTGCCAGCAGCCCCGGACTAGCGGGGGGGCAAGATACGCAGTATTTT; V gene: TRBV13; D gene: TRBD2; J gene: TRBJ2-3; clone size: few
CDR3 protein: CASSLSSGGAENEQFF; CDR3 DNA: TGCGCCAGCAGCCTCAGTAGCGGGGGGGCGGAAAATGAGCAGTTCTTC; V gene: TRBV4-1; D gene: TRBD2; J gene: TRBJ2-1; clone size: few
CDR3 protein: CSARAGQGVYNSPLHF; CDR3 DNA: TGCAGTGCTAGAGCCGGACAGGGGGTATATAATTCACCCCTCCACTTT; V gene: TRBV20-1; D gene: TRBD1; J gene: TRBJ1-6; clone size: -
CDR3 protein: CASSYGNTEAFF; CDR3 DNA: TGTGCCAGCAGTTACGGGAACACTGAAGCTTTCTTT; V gene: TRBV12-3/TRBV12-4; D gene: -; J gene: TRBJ1-1; clone size: many
CDR3 protein: CASSLGAGRGSEQFF; CDR3 DNA: TGTGCCAGCAGTCTCGGAGCGGGACGGGGTAGTGAGCAGTTCTTC; V gene: TRBV27; D gene: TRBD2; J gene: TRBJ2-1; clone size: -
CDR3 protein: CASSLPGQGNEKLFF; CDR3 DNA: TGCGCCAGCAGCTTGCCGGGACAGGGGAATGAAAAACTGTTTTTT; V gene: TRBV5-1; D gene: TRBD1; J gene: TRBJ1-4; clone size: -
CDR3 protein: CASSQVGGSTGELFF; CDR3 DNA: TGTGCCAGCAGCCAAGTCGGGGGCAGTACCGGGGAGCTGTTTTTT; V gene: TRBV3-1; D gene: -; J gene: TRBJ2-2; clone size: few